The clone carrying this T cell receptor (beta chain) was seen a single time. Its antigen is unknown. The data were obtained in a study of T cell responses to AZD1222 COVID-19 vaccine. Here immunoSEQ multiplex PCR was the method, and the copy in TCRdb shows in-frame clones only, minus some. The sample consists of tens of thousands of clones, more than 75% of them appearing once. Whole-study results and caveats: Repertoire collection took place solely once the T cell response had peaked. Among those given AZD1222, only six were seropositive at baseline.

The CDR3 sequence is 13 residues long. The ends were cut back, 0 bases at V and 7 bases at J, with 9 bases in the middle. Germline V CDR1 and CDR2: SGHTA, FQGNSA. The chain combines TRBV7-2 with TRBJ1-1; no clear D. The source was peripheral blood, collected on day 0 of MenACWY control vaccination. The source of this sequence is an adult in good health. This CDR3 reads CASSLASYSEAFF. In nucleotides, the CDR3 is TGTGCCAGCAGCTTAGCAAGTTACAGTGAAGCTTTCTTT.